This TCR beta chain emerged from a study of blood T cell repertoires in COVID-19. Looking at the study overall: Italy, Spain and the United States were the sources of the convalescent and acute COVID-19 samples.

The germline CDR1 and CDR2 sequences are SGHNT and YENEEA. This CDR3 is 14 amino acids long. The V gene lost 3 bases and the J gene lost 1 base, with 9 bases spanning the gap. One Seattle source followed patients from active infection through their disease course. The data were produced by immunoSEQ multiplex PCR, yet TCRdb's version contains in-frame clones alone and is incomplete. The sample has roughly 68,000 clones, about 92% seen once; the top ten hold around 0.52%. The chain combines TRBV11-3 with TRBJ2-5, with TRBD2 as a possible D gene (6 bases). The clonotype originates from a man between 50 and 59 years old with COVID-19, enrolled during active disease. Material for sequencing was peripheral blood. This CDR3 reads CASSFGGPQETQYF. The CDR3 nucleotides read TGTGCCAGCAGCTTCGGAGGGCCCCAAGAGACCCAGTACTTC.